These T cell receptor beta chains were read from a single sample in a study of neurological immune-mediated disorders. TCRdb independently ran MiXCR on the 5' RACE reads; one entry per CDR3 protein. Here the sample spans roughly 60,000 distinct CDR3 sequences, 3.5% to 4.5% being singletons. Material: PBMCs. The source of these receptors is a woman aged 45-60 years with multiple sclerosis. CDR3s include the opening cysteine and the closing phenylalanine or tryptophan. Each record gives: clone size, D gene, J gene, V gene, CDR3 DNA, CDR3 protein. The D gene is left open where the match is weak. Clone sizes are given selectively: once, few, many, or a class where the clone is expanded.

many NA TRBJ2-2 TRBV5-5 TGTGCCAGCAGCTCCCGAAGTCTCACCGGGGAGCTGTTTTTT CASSSRSLTGELFF
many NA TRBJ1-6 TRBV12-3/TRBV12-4 TGTGCCAGCAGTCTCAACACAGTACCCAATTCACCCCTCCACTTT CASSLNTVPNSPLHF
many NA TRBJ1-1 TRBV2 TGTGCCAGCAGTGTTACGAGGAACACTGAAGCTTTCTTT CASSVTRNTEAFF
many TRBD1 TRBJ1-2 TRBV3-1 TGTGCCAGCAGCCAAGGGACAGGGAGTGGCTACACCTTC CASSQGTGSGYTF
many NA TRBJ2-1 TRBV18 TGTGCCAGCTCACCACTTGGCGCCGGGCAGTTCTTC CASSPLGAGQFF
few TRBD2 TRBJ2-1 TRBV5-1 TGCGCCAGCAGCTTGGGGTTAGCGGGACCGGATGAGCAGTTCTTC CASSLGLAGPDEQFF
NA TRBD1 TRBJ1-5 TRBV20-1 TGCAGTGCCCCCAGGGGGCCCAATCAGTCCCAGAATTTT CSAPRGPNQSQNF
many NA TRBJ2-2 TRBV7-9 TGTGCCAGCAGCTGGTGGGACGAGCTGTTTTTT CASSWWDELFF
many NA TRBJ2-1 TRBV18 TGTGCCAGCTCACCACGGATAGGGACGAATGAGCAGTTCTTC CASSPRIGTNEQFF
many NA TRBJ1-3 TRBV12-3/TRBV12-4 TGTGCCAGCAGTTTAGAGAGAGGAAACACCATATATTTT CASSLERGNTIYF
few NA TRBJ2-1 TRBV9 TGTGCCAGCAGCGTAGTAGTTGGGGGGAATGAGCAGTTCTTC CASSVVVGGNEQFF
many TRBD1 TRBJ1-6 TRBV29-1 TGCAGCGTTCCCGCAGGGGGGAGTTCACCCCTCCACTTT CSVPAGGSSPLHF
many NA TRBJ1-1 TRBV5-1 TGCGCCAGCAGCGCCGGATTGAACACTGAAGCTTTCTTT CASSAGLNTEAFF
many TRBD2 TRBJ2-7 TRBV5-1 TGCGCCAGCAGCCCCGGGGCTAGCGGGAAAACCTACGAGCAGTACTTC CASSPGASGKTYEQYF
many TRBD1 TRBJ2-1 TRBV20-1 TGCAGTGCGAGTAGGGGGCAGGTAATCCGTGAGCAGTTCTTC CSASRGQVIREQFF
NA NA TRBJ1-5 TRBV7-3 TGTGCCTGCAGCCTTCAAATTGATCAGCCCCAGAATTTT CACSLQIDQPQNF
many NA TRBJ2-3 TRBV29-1 TGCAGCGCTGGGGGCCGTAGCACAGATACGCAGTATTTT CSAGGRSTDTQYF
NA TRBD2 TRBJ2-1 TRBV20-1 TGCAGTGCTAGATCACTAGCGGGCTTCTACAATGAGCAGTTCTTC CSARSLAGFYNEQFF
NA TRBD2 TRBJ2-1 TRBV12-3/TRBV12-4 TGTGCCAGCAGCTTGCCTAGCGGGAGGGCGCATGAGCAGTTCTTC CASSLPSGRAHEQFF
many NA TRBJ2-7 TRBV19 TGTGCCAGTAGTGAAACTAACCTCTACGAGCAGTACTTC CASSETNLYEQYF
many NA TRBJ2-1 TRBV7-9 TGTGCCAGCAGCTTAACCAGCTCCTACAATGAGCAGTTCTTC CASSLTSSYNEQFF
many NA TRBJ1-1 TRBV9 TGTGCCAGCAGCGTAGGGGGGGCCCGGGAAGCTTTCTTT CASSVGGAREAFF
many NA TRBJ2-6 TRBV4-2 TGTGCCAGCAGCCAAGATGCAGCGGTCTCTGGGGCCAACGTCCTGACTTTC CASSQDAAVSGANVLTF
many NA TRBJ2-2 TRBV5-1 TGCGCCAGCAGCTTCGACAGGGAGGCCGGGGAGCTGTTTTTT CASSFDREAGELFF
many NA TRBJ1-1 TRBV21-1 TGTGCCAGCAGCAAAGGCTCTCAGGTCCTGAACACTGAAGCTTTCTTT CASSKGSQVLNTEAFF
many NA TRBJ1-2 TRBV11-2 TGTGCCAGCAGCCTTGGGGAGTCAGCTAACTATGGCTACACCTTC CASSLGESANYGYTF
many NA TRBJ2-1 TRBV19 TGTGCCTCCCTCGGTGGGAGGTACAATGAGCAGTTCTTC CASLGGRYNEQFF
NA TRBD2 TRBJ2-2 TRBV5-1 TGCGCCAGCAGCTTGGTCGGACTAGCGGGAGCCGGGGAGCTGTTTTTT CASSLVGLAGAGELFF
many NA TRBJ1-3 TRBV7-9 TGTGCCAGCAGCTTAGCTTCAGGGTTAAACTCTGGAAACACCATATATTTT CASSLASGLNSGNTIYF
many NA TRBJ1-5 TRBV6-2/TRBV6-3 TGTGCCAGCAGACCTGGGGCTGGCAATCAGCCCCAGCATTTT CASRPGAGNQPQHF
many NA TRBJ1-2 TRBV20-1 TGCAGTGCTAGAAAGGGACCTAACTATGGCTACACCTTC CSARKGPNYGYTF
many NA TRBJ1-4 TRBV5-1 TGCGCCAGCAGCTTGGAAACACCGTGGAATGAAAAACTGTTTTTT CASSLETPWNEKLFF
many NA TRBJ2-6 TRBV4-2 TGTGCCAGCAGCCGGAACCAGGGGTCTGGGGCCAACGTCCTGACTTTC CASSRNQGSGANVLTF
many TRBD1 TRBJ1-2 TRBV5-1 TGCGCCAGCAGCTTGTCCCAGGGGGCGACAGGGGGCTACACCTTC CASSLSQGATGGYTF
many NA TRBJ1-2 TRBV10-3 TGTGCCATCAGTCCACAGGAGTATGGCTACACCTTC CAISPQEYGYTF
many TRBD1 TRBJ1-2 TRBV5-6 TGTGCCAGCAGCCTAAGACAGGGGGATGGCTACACCTTC CASSLRQGDGYTF
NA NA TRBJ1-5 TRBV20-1 TGCAGTGCTATGACTGGAGGAAGCAATCAGCCCCAGCATTTT CSAMTGGSNQPQHF
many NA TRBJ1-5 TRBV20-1 TGCAGTGCTAGAGTGGTGGGGGAGGTGAGCAATCAGCCCCAGCATTTT CSARVVGEVSNQPQHF